Listed here is a single T cell receptor beta chain. Its antigen is not known. The source of the sample is a study of shared clonotypes between healthy human individuals. General observations from the study: Clonotype sharing among donors likely depends on sequencing depth.

The naive CD8 fraction comprised CD45RO-negative cells positively selected for CCR7 and excluded terminally differentiated effector memory CD45RA+ cells. The germline gives CDR1 LNHNV, CDR2 YYDKDF (reference sequence). Trimming took 2 bases from V and 1 from J, leaving 14 bases between them. This CDR3 has 16 residues. The test was conducted at deep level. Across several immunoSEQ plates, the genomic DNA of each subset was split evenly. Clones were read by immunoSEQ multiplex PCR, and TCRdb kept only the in-frame ones, dropping some. The data contain millions of clones, roughly 91% of them singletons. Sequencing used naive CD8+ T cells from PBMCs. The TCR sequence derives from a young man in good health. Some clones in this sample may be carry-over from other donors' samples. V gene TRBV15 combines with J gene TRBJ1-1; the D gene is possibly TRBD1 (6 bases). CDR3 residues: CATSRSWTVQNTEAFF. The CDR3 DNA sequence: TGTGCCACCAGCAGATCCTGGACAGTTCAGAACACTGAAGCTTTCTTT.